This T cell receptor beta chain originates from a study of glioma-infiltrating T cells (dated by TCRdb to 2016 to 2017). Looking at the study overall: Sequencing of TCR alpha- and beta-chain repertoires was performed on glioma tissue, on non-neoplastic brain tissue, and on matched peripheral blood mononuclear cells. To gauge divergence between tissue and blood T-cell populations, every tissue-infiltrating repertoire was compared against the peripheral blood repertoire from the same patient. Three low-grade glioma patients, several primary glioblastoma patients, and three non-glioma patients who contributed non-neoplastic brain tissue made up the paired cohort.

The iRepertoire nested amplicon-rescue multiplex PCR (arm-PCR) platform was used to amplify TCR alpha and beta CDR3 regions from RNA. For one-step reverse transcription and amplification, roughly 85-400 ng of tissue mRNA or PBMC total RNA was used as input. Following bead purification, Illumina adapters were added by a secondary multiplex PCR, and libraries between 200 and 400 bp were gel-purified. Internal 6-nucleotide barcodes were carried by the libraries and were used for demultiplexing. Sequencing of the libraries was done on an Illumina MiSeq using 2x220 or 2x250 nucleotide paired-end reads. For the original study's pipeline: Paired reads were merged using FLASH 1.2.11 and were aligned to the GRCh37 human genome using BWA-MEM, after which TRA and TRB reads were extracted. V and J assignment used an IMGT-derived reference of cassette sequences and CDR3 motifs that included pseudogenes. Reads were translated in three frames, and productive CDR3s were defined by a C…FGXG motif without stop codons. A clonotype was defined as a unique combination of a V-J cassette pair and a CDR3 amino acid sequence. Reads were filtered by Hamming distance, with the threshold set by the sequence error rate of each sample in mapped regions. Starting from the raw public reads, TCRdb applied fastp trimming at Q25, assembled clones with MiXCR and retained in-frame beta chains. Every distinct CDR3 protein forms one entry, paired with its most common genes and DNA. The V and J calls were not made by the authors but by TCRdb's processing. In all, the sample holds around 120,000 distinct CDR3 sequences, and more than 20% of those were seen once. 25% to 30% of the sample lies in the top ten.

Trimming removed 6 bases from V and 10 bases from J, leaving 16 bases between the germline ends. CDR1 KGHSH and CDR2 LQKENI were looked up in the germline V gene. CDR3 length: 14 amino acids, cysteine to phenylalanine. Only the CDR3 part of the read is kept: 42 bases, read in frame from the first base. General conclusions and limits of the study: Group comparisons rested on small numbers: three non-neoplastic, three low-grade glioma and fewer than ten glioblastoma patients. VJ-independent divergence between tissue and blood was lower than expected in non-neoplastic patients but higher than expected in all gliomas, particularly low-grade gliomas. Very few CDR3 sequences were shared between tissue and blood, attributed to high CDR3 diversity and limited sampling.

This clonotype was recorded many times. No antigen is known for it. Base qualities are not recorded, but no much larger clone differs from it by a single base. The chain joins TRBV18 to TRBJ1-6; the best D guess is TRBD1, with 6 bases matching. This TCR derives from a human donor with low-grade glioma or glioblastoma, undergoing nonglioma brain surgery, or in good health (not recorded which). Source material: glioma tissue, nonneoplastic brain tissue, or PBMCs (not recorded which). In nucleotides, the sequence is TGTGCCAGCTCCCGAGGGGGTCCAGGCTCACCCCTCCACTTT. This yields the protein CASSRGGPGSPLHF.